The 9 T cell receptor beta chains reported below all come from one sample, sequenced in a study of shared clonotypes between healthy human individuals. Libraries were prepared by immunoSEQ multiplex PCR; TCRdb keeps only in-frame clonotypes and omits some of them. The table lists over 850,000 clones, around 78% of them singletons. Sequenced: memory CD4+ T cells from PBMCs. Indicated subset: CD45RA-negative fraction. These receptors were obtained from a man younger than 30 in good health. Some clones in this sample may be carry-over from other donors' samples.

This clone was seen only once. The V call is TRBV5-4, the J call TRBJ2-2; 8 nucleotides agree with TRBD2. Per the germline V gene, CDR1 is SGHNT and CDR2 is YYREEE (reference sequence). Unmatched junction bases numbered 2, after V lost 4 bases and J lost 0 bases. The CDR3 spans 15 residues. The DNA of the CDR3 is TGTGCCAGCAGCCGAGCGGGAGCGAACACCGGGGAGCTGTTTTTT. As protein: CASSRAGANTGELFF.

This clone was counted between two and nine times. The V gene is TRBV30, the J gene TRBJ2-2; D is unresolved. The V end lost 4 bases, the J end lost 6 bases, and 6 bases lay between the germline ends. The CDR3 is 11 amino acids. The V gene's germline CDR1 is GTSNPN and CDR2 SVGIG (reference sequence). The CDR3 sequence is CAWIQSGELFF. DNA for the CDR3: TGTGCCTGGATCCAGTCCGGGGAGCTGTTTTTT. The full variable domain, completed using reference TRBV30 and TRBJ2-2, is SQTIHQWPATLVQPVGSPLSLECTVEGTSNPNLYWYRQAAGRGLQLLFYSVGIGQISSEVPQNLSASRPQDRQFILSSKKLLLSDSGFYLCAWIQSGELFFGEGSRLTVL.

The chain uses TRBV7-5 and TRBJ2-3; TRBD1 was called by the table and not checked on the DNA. TRBV7-5 is marked as a pseudogene. The CDR3 covers 14 residues. The CDR3 DNA reads TGTGCCAGAAGCTCAGGTGTGGGCACAGATACGCAGTATTTT. It specifies CARSSGVGTDTQYF.

J is TRBJ1-4 and V is TRBV11-2; possible D gene TRBD1, 5 bases. The CDR3 length is 16 residues. Per germline, CDR1 SGHAT and CDR2 FQNNGV. The V end lost 5 bases, the J end lost 5 bases, and 18 bases lay between the germline ends. In DNA, the CDR3 is TGTGCCAGCAGCCCAGGGACGGAATCAGGGAATGAAAAACTGTTTTTT. Translation gives CASSPGTESGNEKLFF. Full variable domain (outside the CDR3, taken from reference TRBV11-2 and TRBJ1-4): EAGVAQSPRYKIIEKRQSVAFWCNPISGHATLYWYQQILGQGPKLLIQFQNNGVVDDSQLPKDRFSAERLKGVDSTLKIQPAKLEDSAVYLCASSPGTESGNEKLFFGSGTQLSVL.

The chain combines TRBV6-1 with TRBJ1-4, with D tentatively TRBD1 (5 bases). The V end was cut by 11 bases, the J end by 3 bases, with 13 bases between. Germline V gives CDR1 MNHNS, CDR2 SASEGT. The CDR3 contains 13 residues. The CDR3 protein is CAGSQGPNEKLFF. The DNA for the CDR3 is TGTGCCGGGTCTCAGGGACCTAATGAAAAACTGTTTTTT.

About this clone: An end of the junction differs from the germline gene, which may be a read error. The J gene is TRBJ2-1, the V gene TRBV6-1; D remains unclear. The CDR3 runs to 11 residues. Germline V gives CDR1 MNHNS, CDR2 SASEGT. The DNA for the CDR3 is TGTGCCAGCAGTGAAGGACCTCTCGCTCTCTTC. Protein product: CASSEGPLALF.

This clone was counted a single time. This chain uses TRBV5-1 with TRBJ2-1; tentatively, D is TRBD2 (6 bases). Germline CDR1 and CDR2: SGHRS and YFSETQ. The CDR3 has 15 residues. V was pared by 0 bases and J by 8 bases, with 15 bases between. CDR3 sequence: CASSLATESGDEQFF. The DNA for the CDR3 is TGCGCCAGCAGCTTGGCAACAGAATCGGGGGATGAGCAGTTCTTC. Full variable domain (missing parts from reference TRBV5-1 and TRBJ2-1): KAGVTQTPRYLIKTRGQQVTLSCSPISGHRSVSWYQQTPGQGLQFLFEYFSETQRNKGNFPGRFSGRQFSNSRSEMNVSTLELGDSALYLCASSLATESGDEQFFGPGTRLTVL.

V usage is TRBV6-1 and J usage is TRBJ2-5, with 8 bases identical to TRBD1. V lost 9 bases, J lost 2 bases, and 11 bases stayed unmatched. This CDR3 comprises 15 residues. Germline CDR1 and CDR2: MNHNS and SASEGT. The CDR3 sequence is CASLLGDRRQETQYF. CDR3 nucleotides: TGTGCCAGTCTTCTAGGGGACAGGAGACAAGAGACCCAGTACTTC.

V is TRBV28 and J is TRBJ2-7, with D possibly matching TRBD1 (6 bases). Germline CDR1 is MDHEN and CDR2 is SYDVKM. The CDR3 loop spans 15 amino acids. Trimming removed 7 bases at V and 0 bases at J, with 16 bases between. The CDR3 nucleotides are TGTGCCAGCAACCCCCGATCAGGGGTCTCCTACGAGCAGTACTTC. Protein: CASNPRSGVSYEQYF.